These 10 T cell receptor beta chains share one sample of origin, sequenced in a study of blood T cell repertoires in COVID-19. Repertoires were generated with immunoSEQ multiplex PCR, while TCRdb's copy carries only in-frame clones and drops some. Among more than 200,000 clones, roughly 80% were seen once, and the ten largest hold about 10%. The sample comprised peripheral blood. The receptors come from an elderly woman with acute or convalescent COVID-19.

This clone was detected once. This chain links TRBV27 with TRBJ1-1; maybe TRBD1 (5 bases). The CDR3 is made up of 13 amino acids. V was clipped by 2 bases and J by 5 bases, with 9 bases between them. In germline, CDR1 is MNHEY, CDR2 SMNVEV (reference sequence). CDR3 DNA: TGTGCCAGCAGTTTAAAAGGGGAAACTGAAGCTTTCTTT. Its protein is CASSLKGETEAFF.

This chain uses TRBV2 with TRBJ2-2; possible D gene TRBD2, 6 bases. V lost 8 bases to trimming and J lost 1 base, with 11 bases between them. Germline assignment: CDR1 SNHLY and CDR2 FYNNEI. This CDR3 has 14 amino acids. DNA for the CDR3: TGTGCCAGCGCGGGGCAGGTGAACACCGGGGAGCTGTTTTTT. It codes for CASAGQVNTGELFF. Filled out from reference TRBV2 and TRBJ2-2, the complete variable domain reads EPEVTQTPSHQVTQMGQEVILRCVPISNHLYFYWYRQILGQKVEFLVSFYNNEISEKSEIFDDQFSVERPDGSNFTLKIRSTKLEDSAMYFCASAGQVNTGELFFGEGSRLTVL.

The rearrangement links TRBV10-2 to TRBJ1-5; D might be TRBD1 (5 bases). The ends were cut back, 5 bases at V and 5 bases at J, with 10 bases in the middle. Germline V gene sequence: CDR1 WSHSY, CDR2 SAAADI. The CDR3 is 13 amino acids. In DNA, the CDR3 is TGCGCCAGCAGTTTCTTAGGGGATCAGCCCCAGCATTTT. Its protein is CASSFLGDQPQHF.

This chain connects TRBV3-1 (or the pseudogene TRBV3-2) to TRBJ2-7; 7 nucleotides agree with TRBD1. This CDR3 comprises 14 residues. With V trimmed by 4 bases and J by 5 bases, 8 bases remained unmatched. Looked up from germline, CDR1 is LGHDT and CDR2 is YNNKEL (reference sequence). The CDR3 reads CASSLMDRSHEQYF. The CDR3 DNA follows: TGTGCCAGCAGCCTAATGGACAGGTCCCACGAGCAGTACTTC.

The V gene is TRBV14, the J gene TRBJ1-1; TRBD1 agrees at 7 bases. Germline V CDR1 and CDR2: SGHDN, FVKESK. J lost 4 bases, V lost 10 bases, and 9 bases had no gene match. This CDR3 contains 13 residues. Here the CDR3 DNA reads TGTGCCACGAGGGGGCAGGGGAGCACTGAAGCTTTCTTT. This sequence encodes CATRGQGSTEAFF.

This clone has a single count. The chain uses TRBV7-3 and TRBJ2-1; TRBD2 matches at 8 bases. Germline V gene data show CDR1 as SGHTA and CDR2 as FQGTGA. V dropped 5 bases and J dropped 3; count of bases not matched to a gene: 6. The CDR3 is 15 residues long. CDR3 nucleotide sequence: TGTGCCAGCAGCGCCCCCGGGGGGGGCTACAATGAGCAGTTCTTC. Translation: CASSAPGGGYNEQFF. The full variable domain, in which reference TRBV7-3 and TRBJ2-1 provide the parts outside the CDR3, is GAGVSQTPSNKVTEKGKYVELRCDPISGHTALYWYRQSLGQGPEFLIYFQGTGAADDSGLPNDRFFAVRPEGSVSTLKIQRTERGDSAVYLCASSAPGGGYNEQFFGPGTRLTVL.

The chain has TRBV7-9 and TRBJ2-2; unclear D gene. Between the trimmed V and J ends, which lost 2 bases and 4 bases, there was a span of 5 bases. CDR1 is SEHNR, CDR2 FQNEAQ, per germline (reference sequence). CDR3 size: 13 residues. In DNA form, the CDR3 reads TGTGCCAGCAGCTTAACAGCCACCGGGGAGCTGTTTTTT. Its translation is CASSLTATGELFF.

This clone has a handful of counts. CDR3 nucleotide sequence: TGCAGCGCCGCCATGGGGGCAGGATATGGCTACACCTTC. Amino acids: CSAAMGAGYGYTF. The chain has TRBV29-1 and TRBJ1-2; D perhaps matches TRBD1 (6 bases). This CDR3 region has 13 residues. CDR1 is SQVTM, CDR2 ANQGSEA, per germline. Trimming took off 7 bases at V and 5 bases at J, with 17 bases between the two ends.

The J gene is TRBJ1-2, the V gene TRBV6-5; 8 bases are shared with TRBD1. V dropped 6 bases and J dropped 3; count of bases not matched to a gene: 6. The CDR3 totals 14 residues. Germline CDR1 is MNHEY and CDR2 is SVGAGI. Here the CDR3 DNA reads TGTGCCAGCAGCCCCGGACAGGGATACTATGGCTACACCTTC. It translates to CASSPGQGYYGYTF.

This chain joins TRBV7-9 and TRBJ1-4; 11 nucleotides agree with TRBD1. This CDR3 is built from 17 residues. Germline V gene lookup returns CDR1 SEHNR and CDR2 FQNEAQ (reference sequence). Trimming cost V 1 base and J 8 bases; bases outside gene matches: 9. CDR3 bases: TGTGCCAGCAGCTTAGGAGGGACAGGGGGAGGAAGAGAAAAACTGTTTTTT. Encoded protein: CASSLGGTGGGREKLFF.